These 7 T cell receptor beta chains share one sample of origin, sequenced in a study of OX40 agonist ivuxolimab in advanced cancers. TCRdb keeps only in-frame clones here, not all; method: immunoSEQ multiplex PCR. The sample includes about 59,000 clones, 85% of them seen just once. Sequencing was performed on CD4+ or CD8+ T cells sorted from blood, taken in a trial of the OX40 agonist ivuxolimab. The receptors come from an adult with an advanced solid tumor such as melanoma, head and neck, liver or kidney cancer.

The rearrangement links TRBV5-4 to TRBJ2-3, with 9 bases that match TRBD2. The CDR3 consists of 15 residues. V gave up 3 bases and J gave up 0 bases; unmatched junction bases: 2. Germline loops: CDR1 SGHNT, CDR2 YYREEE (reference sequence). CDR3 nucleotides: TGTGCCAGCAGCTCCACTAGCGGGAGCACAGATACGCAGTATTTT. Translating gives CASSSTSGSTDTQYF. Variable domain in full (rest from reference TRBV5-4 and TRBJ2-3): ETGVTQSPTHLIKTRGQQVTLRCSSQSGHNTVSWYQQALGQGPQFIFQYYREEENGRGNFPPRFSGLQFPNYSSELNVNALELDDSALYLCASSSTSGSTDTQYFGPGTRLTVL.

J is TRBJ2-3 and V is TRBV5-4; D is possibly TRBD1 or TRBD2 (5 bases each). The CDR3 runs to 11 residues. CDR1 is SGHNT and CDR2 is YYREEE in the germline V gene (reference sequence). The V end lost 4 bases, the J end lost 6 bases, and 6 bases lay between the germline ends. The chain's CDR3 is CASSEGDTQYF. CDR3 DNA sequence: TGTGCCAGCAGCGAGGGGGATACGCAGTATTTT.

In this sample, this clone turned up once. The chain recombines TRBV2 with TRBJ2-5, with D maybe TRBD2 (5 bases). The CDR3 extends over 13 amino acids. Germline V gene sequence: CDR1 SNHLY, CDR2 FYNNEI. The V gene lost 0 bases and the J gene lost 7 bases, with 9 bases spanning the gap. The CDR3 DNA reads as TGTGCCAGCAGTGAAGCACGTGCGGGGACCCAGTACTTC. It encodes CASSEARAGTQYF.

J is TRBJ2-3 and V is TRBV28; D not certain. V dropped 5 bases and J dropped 3 bases, with 15 bases sitting between them. The germline V gene has CDR1 MDHEN and CDR2 SYDVKM. The CDR3 runs to 15 residues. The CDR3 coding sequence is TGTGCCAGCAGTGGGGTGACTCCTGGAACAGATACGCAGTATTTT. Translated, it gives CASSGVTPGTDTQYF.

The DNA for the CDR3 is TGTGCCAGCAGCTTGATAACAGGGAGGTACGAGCAGTACTTC. Encoded protein: CASSLITGRYEQYF. This sequence joins TRBV7-2 and TRBJ2-7, with D possibly called TRBD1 or TRBD2 (6 bases each). Between the trimmed V and J ends, which lost 3 bases and 4 bases, there was a span of 13 bases. Germline CDR1 SGHTA, CDR2 FQGNSA. The CDR3 contains 14 residues. Based on the CDR3 plus reference TRBV7-2 and TRBJ2-7, the full variable domain is GAGVSQSPSNKVTEKGKDVELRCDPISGHTALYWYRQSLGQGLEFLIYFQGNSAPDKSGLPSDRFSAERTGGSVSTLTIQRTQQEDSAVYLCASSLITGRYEQYFGPGTRLTVT.

The chain employs TRBV29-1 and TRBJ2-3; D perhaps matches TRBD2 (5 bases). Germline V lookup: CDR1 SQVTM, CDR2 ANQGSEA. The germline V and J ends were trimmed by 7 bases and 4 bases, with 15 bases remaining between them. The CDR3 extends over 13 amino acids. The CDR3 sequence: CSAARGSSDTQYF. CDR3 DNA: TGCAGCGCTGCCCGGGGTAGCTCAGATACGCAGTATTTT.

The V gene is TRBV29-1, the J gene TRBJ2-7, with 9 bases lining up with TRBD1. V shed 4 bases, J shed 3 bases, and the junction held 7 bases outside the gene matches. Per the germline V gene, CDR1 is SQVTM and CDR2 is ANQGSEA. This CDR3 is 14 amino acids long. CDR3 sequence: CSVGSGTGNYEQYF. The CDR3 DNA sequence: TGCAGCGTTGGATCCGGGACAGGGAACTACGAGCAGTACTTC.